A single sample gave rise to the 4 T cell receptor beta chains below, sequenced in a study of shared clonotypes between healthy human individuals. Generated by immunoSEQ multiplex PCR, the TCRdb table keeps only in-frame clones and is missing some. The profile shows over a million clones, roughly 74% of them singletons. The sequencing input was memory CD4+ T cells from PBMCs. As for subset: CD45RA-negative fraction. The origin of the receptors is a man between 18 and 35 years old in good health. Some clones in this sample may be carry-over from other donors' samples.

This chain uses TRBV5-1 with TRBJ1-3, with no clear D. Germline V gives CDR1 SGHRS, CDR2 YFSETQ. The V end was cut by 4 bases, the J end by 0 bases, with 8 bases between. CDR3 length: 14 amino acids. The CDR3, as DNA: TGCGCCAGCAGCCCCAAAGTCTCTGGAAACACCATATATTTT. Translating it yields CASSPKVSGNTIYF.

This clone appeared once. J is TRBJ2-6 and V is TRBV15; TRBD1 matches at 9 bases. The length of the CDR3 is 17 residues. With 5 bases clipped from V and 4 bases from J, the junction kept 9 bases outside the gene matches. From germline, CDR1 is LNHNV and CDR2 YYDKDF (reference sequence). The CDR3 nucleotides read TGTGCCACCAGCCCAAGGACAGGGGAGTTAGGGGCCAACGTCCTGACTTTC. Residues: CATSPRTGELGANVLTF.

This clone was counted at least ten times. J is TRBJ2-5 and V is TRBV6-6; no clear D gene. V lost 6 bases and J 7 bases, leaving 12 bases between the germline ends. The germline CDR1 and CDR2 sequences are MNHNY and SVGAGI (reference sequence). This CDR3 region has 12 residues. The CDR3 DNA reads TGTGCCAGCAGCCCGTCCCGAGGGACCCAGTACTTC. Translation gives CASSPSRGTQYF.

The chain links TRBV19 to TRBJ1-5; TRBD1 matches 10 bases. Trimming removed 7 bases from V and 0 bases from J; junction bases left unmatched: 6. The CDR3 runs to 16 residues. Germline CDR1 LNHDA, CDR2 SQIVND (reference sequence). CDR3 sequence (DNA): TGTGCCAGTAATGACAGGGGGCAATCTAGCAATCAGCCCCAGCATTTT. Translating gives CASNDRGQSSNQPQHF.